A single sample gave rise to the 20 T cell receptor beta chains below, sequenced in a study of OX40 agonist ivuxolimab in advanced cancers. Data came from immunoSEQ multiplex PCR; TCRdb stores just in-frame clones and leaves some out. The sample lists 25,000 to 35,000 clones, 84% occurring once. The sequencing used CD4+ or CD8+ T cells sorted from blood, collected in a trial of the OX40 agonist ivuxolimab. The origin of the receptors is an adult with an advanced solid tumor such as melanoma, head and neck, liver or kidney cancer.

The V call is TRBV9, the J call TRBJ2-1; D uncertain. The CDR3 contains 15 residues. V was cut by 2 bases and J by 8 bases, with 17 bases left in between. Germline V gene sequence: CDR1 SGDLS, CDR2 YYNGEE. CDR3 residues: CASSVYLGMNDEQFF. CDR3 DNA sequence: TGTGCCAGCAGCGTGTACCTAGGGATGAACGATGAGCAGTTCTTC.

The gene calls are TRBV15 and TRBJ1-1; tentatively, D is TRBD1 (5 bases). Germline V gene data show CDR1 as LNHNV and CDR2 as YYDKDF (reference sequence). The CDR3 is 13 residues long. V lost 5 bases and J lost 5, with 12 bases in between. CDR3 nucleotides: TGTGCCACCAGCCCCTGGAGGGGAACTGAAGCTTTCTTT. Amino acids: CATSPWRGTEAFF. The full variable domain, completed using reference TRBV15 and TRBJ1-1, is DAMVIQNPRYQVTQFGKPVTLSCSQTLNHNVMYWYQQKSSQAPKLLFHYYDKDFNNEADTPDNFQSRRPNTSFCFLDIRSPGLGDTAMYLCATSPWRGTEAFFGQGTRLTVV.

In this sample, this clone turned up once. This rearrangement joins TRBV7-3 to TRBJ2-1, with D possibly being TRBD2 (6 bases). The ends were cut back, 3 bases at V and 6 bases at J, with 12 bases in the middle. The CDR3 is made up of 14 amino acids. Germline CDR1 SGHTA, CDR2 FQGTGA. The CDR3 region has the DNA TGTGCCAGCAGCTTCGGAGGGCCGGGCAATGAGCAGTTCTTC. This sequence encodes CASSFGGPGNEQFF.

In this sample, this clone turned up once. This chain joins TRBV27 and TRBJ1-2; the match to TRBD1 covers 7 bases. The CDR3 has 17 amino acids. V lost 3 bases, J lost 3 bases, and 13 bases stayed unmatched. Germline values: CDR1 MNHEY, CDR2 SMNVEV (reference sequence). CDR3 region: CASSFEGQSPTYYGYTF. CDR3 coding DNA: TGTGCCAGCAGTTTCGAGGGACAGAGTCCCACTTACTATGGCTACACCTTC.

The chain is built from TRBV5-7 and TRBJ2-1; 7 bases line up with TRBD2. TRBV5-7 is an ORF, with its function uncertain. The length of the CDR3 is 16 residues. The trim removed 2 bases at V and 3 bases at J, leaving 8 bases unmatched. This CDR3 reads CASSLYVLANYNEQFF. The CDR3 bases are TGTGCCAGCAGCTTATATGTACTAGCGAACTACAATGAGCAGTTCTTC.

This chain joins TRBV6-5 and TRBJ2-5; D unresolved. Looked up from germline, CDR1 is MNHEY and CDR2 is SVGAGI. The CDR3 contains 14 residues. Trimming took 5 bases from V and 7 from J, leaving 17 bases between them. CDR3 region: CASSPWGSTGTQYF. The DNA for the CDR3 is TGTGCCAGCAGTCCCTGGGGTAGCACGGGGACCCAGTACTTC.

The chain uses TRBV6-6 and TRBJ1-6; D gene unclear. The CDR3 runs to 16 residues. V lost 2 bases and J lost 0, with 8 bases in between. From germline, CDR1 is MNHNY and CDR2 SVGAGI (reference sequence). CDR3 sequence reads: CASSYTLSSYNSPLHF. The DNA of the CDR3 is TGTGCCAGCAGTTACACCCTGAGCTCCTATAATTCACCCCTCCACTTT.

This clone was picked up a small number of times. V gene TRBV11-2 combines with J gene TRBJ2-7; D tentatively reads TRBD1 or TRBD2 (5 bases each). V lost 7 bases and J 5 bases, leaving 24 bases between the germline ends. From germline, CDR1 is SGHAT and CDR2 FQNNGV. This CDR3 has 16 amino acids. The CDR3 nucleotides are TGTGCCAGCATGTCCCCCGAAGGGCCCTCGGGGCACGAGCAGTACTTC. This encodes CASMSPEGPSGHEQYF. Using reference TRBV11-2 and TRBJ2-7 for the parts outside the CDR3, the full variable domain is EAGVAQSPRYKIIEKRQSVAFWCNPISGHATLYWYQQILGQGPKLLIQFQNNGVVDDSQLPKDRFSAERLKGVDSTLKIQPAKLEDSAVYLCASMSPEGPSGHEQYFGPGTRLTVT.

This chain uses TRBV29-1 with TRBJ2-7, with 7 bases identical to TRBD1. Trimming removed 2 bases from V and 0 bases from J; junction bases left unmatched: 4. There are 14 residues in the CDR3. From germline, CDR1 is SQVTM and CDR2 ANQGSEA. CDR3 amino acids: CSVETGASSYEQYF. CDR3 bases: TGCAGCGTTGAAACAGGGGCTAGCTCCTACGAGCAGTACTTC.

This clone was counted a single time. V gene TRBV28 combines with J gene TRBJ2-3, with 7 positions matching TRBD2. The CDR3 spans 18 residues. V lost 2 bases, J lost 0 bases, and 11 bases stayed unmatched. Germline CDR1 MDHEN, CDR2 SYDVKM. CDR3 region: CASSLGIDLAESTDTQYF. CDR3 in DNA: TGTGCCAGCAGTTTAGGTATTGACCTAGCGGAAAGCACAGATACGCAGTATTTT.

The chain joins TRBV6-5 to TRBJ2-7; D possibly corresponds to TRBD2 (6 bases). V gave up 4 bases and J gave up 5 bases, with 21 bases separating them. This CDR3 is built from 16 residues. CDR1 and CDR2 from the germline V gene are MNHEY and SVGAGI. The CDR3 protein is CASSSWSADYSNEQYF. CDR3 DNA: TGTGCCAGCAGTTCCTGGTCAGCGGACTACTCGAACGAGCAGTACTTC.

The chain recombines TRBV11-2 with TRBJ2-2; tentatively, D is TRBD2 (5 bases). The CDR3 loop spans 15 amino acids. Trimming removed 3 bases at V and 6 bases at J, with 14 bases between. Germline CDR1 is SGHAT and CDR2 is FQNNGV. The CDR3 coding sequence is TGTGCCAGCAGCTTGGTAGCGAGTAGGGCCGGGGAGCTGTTTTTT. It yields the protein CASSLVASRAGELFF.

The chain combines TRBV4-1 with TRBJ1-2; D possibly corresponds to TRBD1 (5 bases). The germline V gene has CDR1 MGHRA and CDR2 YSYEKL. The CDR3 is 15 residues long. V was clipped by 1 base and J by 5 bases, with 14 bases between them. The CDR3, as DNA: TGCGCCAGCAGCCAAGTGGGTTCAGGGAAATATGGCTACACCTTC. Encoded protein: CASSQVGSGKYGYTF.

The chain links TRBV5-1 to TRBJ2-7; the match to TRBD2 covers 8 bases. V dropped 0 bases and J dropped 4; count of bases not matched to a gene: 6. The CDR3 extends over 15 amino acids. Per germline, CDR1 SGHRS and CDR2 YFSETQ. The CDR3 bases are TGCGCCAGCAGCTTGGCCCGCAGCGGGAGTTACGAGCAGTACTTC. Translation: CASSLARSGSYEQYF. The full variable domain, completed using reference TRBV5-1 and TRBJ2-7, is KAGVTQTPRYLIKTRGQQVTLSCSPISGHRSVSWYQQTPGQGLQFLFEYFSETQRNKGNFPGRFSGRQFSNSRSEMNVSTLELGDSALYLCASSLARSGSYEQYFGPGTRLTVT.

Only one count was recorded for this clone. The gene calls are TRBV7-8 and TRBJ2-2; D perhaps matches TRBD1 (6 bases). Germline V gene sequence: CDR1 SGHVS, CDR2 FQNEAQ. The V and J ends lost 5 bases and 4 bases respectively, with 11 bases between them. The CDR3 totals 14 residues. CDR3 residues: CASSQSRGTGELFF. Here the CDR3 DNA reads TGTGCCAGCAGCCAAAGCAGGGGCACCGGGGAGCTGTTTTTT.

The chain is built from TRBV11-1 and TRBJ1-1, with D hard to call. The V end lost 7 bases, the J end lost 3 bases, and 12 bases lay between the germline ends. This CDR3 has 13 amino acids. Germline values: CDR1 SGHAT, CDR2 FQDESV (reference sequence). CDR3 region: CASTPKRDTEAFF. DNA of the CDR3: TGTGCCAGCACCCCTAAGAGGGACACTGAAGCTTTCTTT.

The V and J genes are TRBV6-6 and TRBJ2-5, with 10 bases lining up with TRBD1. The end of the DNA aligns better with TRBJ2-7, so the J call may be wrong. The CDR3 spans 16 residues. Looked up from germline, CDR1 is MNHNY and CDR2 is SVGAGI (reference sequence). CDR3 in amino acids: CASTSYWGQGSYEQYF. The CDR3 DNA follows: TGTGCCAGCACCTCCTATTGGGGACAGGGGTCGTACGAGCAGTACTTC.

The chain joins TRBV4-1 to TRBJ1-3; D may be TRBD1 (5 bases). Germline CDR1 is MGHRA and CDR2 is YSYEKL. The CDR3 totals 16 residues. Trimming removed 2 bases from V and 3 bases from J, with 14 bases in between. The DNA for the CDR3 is TGCGCCAGCAGCCAAAGCCCCGCAGGGCGTGGAAACACCATATATTTT. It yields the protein CASSQSPAGRGNTIYF.

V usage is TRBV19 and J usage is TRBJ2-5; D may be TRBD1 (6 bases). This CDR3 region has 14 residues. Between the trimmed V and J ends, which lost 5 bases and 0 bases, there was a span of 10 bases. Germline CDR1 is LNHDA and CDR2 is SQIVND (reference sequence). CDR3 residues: CASSSRGYQETQYF. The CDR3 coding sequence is TGTGCCAGTAGTTCAAGGGGGTACCAAGAGACCCAGTACTTC.

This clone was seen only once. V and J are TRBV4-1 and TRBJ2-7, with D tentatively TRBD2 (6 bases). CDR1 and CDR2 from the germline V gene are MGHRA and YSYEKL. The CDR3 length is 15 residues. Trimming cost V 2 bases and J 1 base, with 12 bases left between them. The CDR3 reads CASSQTRDSSYEQYF. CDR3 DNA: TGCGCCAGCAGCCAAACCCGGGACTCGTCCTACGAGCAGTACTTC.